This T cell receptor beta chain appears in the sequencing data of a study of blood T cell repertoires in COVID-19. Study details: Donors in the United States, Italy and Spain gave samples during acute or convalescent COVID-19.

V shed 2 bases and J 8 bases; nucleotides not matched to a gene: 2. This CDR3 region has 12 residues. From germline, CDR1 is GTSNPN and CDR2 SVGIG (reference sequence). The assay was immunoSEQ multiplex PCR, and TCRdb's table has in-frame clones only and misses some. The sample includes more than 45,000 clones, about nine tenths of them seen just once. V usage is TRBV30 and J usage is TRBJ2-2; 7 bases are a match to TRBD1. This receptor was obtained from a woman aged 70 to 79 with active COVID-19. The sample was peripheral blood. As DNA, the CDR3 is TGTGCCTGGAGTTTGGACAGGGGGGAGCTGTTTTTT. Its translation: CAWSLDRGELFF. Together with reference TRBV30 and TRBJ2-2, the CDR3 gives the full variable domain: SQTIHQWPATLVQPVGSPLSLECTVEGTSNPNLYWYRQAAGRGLQLLFYSVGIGQISSEVPQNLSASRPQDRQFILSSKKLLLSDSGFYLCAWSLDRGELFFGEGSRLTVL.